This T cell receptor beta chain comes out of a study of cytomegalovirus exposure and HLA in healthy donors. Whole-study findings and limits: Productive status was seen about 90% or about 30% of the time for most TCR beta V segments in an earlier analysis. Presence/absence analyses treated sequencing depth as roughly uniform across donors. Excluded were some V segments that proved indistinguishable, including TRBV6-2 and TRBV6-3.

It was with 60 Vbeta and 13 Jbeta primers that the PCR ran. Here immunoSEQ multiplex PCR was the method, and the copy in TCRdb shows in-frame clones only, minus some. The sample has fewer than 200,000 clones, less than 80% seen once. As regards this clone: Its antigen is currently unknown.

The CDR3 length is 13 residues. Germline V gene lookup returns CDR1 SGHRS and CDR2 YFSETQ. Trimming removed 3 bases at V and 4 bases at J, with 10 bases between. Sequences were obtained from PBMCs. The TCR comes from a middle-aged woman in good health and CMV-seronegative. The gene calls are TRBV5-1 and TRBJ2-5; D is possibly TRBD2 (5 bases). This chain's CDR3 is CASSSDYRETQYF. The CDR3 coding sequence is TGCGCCAGCAGCTCTGACTATAGAGAGACCCAGTACTTC.